A single sample is the source of the 21 T cell receptor beta chains below, sequenced in a study of blood T cell repertoires in COVID-19. Clones were sequenced by immunoSEQ multiplex PCR, and TCRdb holds only the in-frame ones, with some missing. This sample has around 230,000 clones; 75% to 90% occur once, and the top ten carry about 3.3%. Sequencing was carried out using PBMCs or T cells enriched from blood (not recorded which). The receptors originated from a woman aged 35 to 49 with acute COVID-19.

The chain links TRBV7-8 to TRBJ1-6; D is unclear. CDR1 SGHVS and CDR2 FQNEAQ come from the germline V gene. The ends were cut back, 0 bases at V and 7 bases at J, with 10 bases in the middle. There are 15 residues in the CDR3. This chain's CDR3 is CASSLAGQANSPLHF. CDR3 sequence (DNA): TGTGCCAGCAGCTTAGCGGGTCAGGCCAATTCACCCCTCCACTTT.

This sequence joins TRBV3-1 (or the pseudogene TRBV3-2) and TRBJ1-1; possible D gene TRBD1, 6 bases. The CDR3 extends over 15 amino acids. Germline loops: CDR1 LGHDT, CDR2 YNNKEL (reference sequence). The V gene lost 5 bases and the J gene lost 3 bases, with 16 bases spanning the gap. DNA for the CDR3: TGTGCCAGCAGCAACACAGGGTTGAGGGACACTGAAGCTTTCTTT. It encodes CASSNTGLRDTEAFF.

This clone was detected only once. The chain is built from TRBV11-3 and TRBJ2-3, with TRBD2 identical over 13 bases. Germline V gene lookup returns CDR1 SGHNT and CDR2 YENEEA. This CDR3 is 16 amino acids long. Trimming took 5 bases from V and 4 from J; bases not matched to a gene: 6. The CDR3 reads CASSQQLAGGSDTQYF. CDR3 coding DNA: TGTGCCAGCAGCCAACAACTAGCGGGGGGGTCAGATACGCAGTATTTT.

The chain carries TRBV7-8 and TRBJ1-4, with D tentatively TRBD1 (5 bases). CDR1 SGHVS and CDR2 FQNEAQ come from the germline V gene. The CDR3 is made up of 15 amino acids. V lost 1 base and J lost 7, with 13 bases in between. The CDR3 DNA follows: TGTGCCAGCAGCTTAGTAACAGGAGGGATTGAAAAACTGTTTTTT. Residues: CASSLVTGGIEKLFF.

The V call is TRBV9, the J call TRBJ2-1; 12 positions match TRBD2. V gave up 0 bases and J gave up 9 bases; unmatched junction bases: 7. Per germline, CDR1 SGDLS and CDR2 YYNGEE. There are 16 residues in the CDR3. CDR3 sequence: CASSVAPSGRAGEQFF. CDR3 nucleotides: TGTGCCAGCAGCGTAGCTCCTAGCGGGAGGGCCGGTGAGCAGTTCTTC.

The chain couples TRBV9 to TRBJ1-2, with TRBD1 as a possible D gene (6 bases). The CDR3 runs 16 residues. Germline V gene data show CDR1 as SGDLS and CDR2 as YYNGEE. Trimming shortened V by 0 bases and J by 0 bases, and 12 bases separated the two germline ends. CDR3 nucleotide sequence: TGTGCCAGCAGCGTAGACGAGAAGGGGGCTAACTATGGCTACACCTTC. This encodes CASSVDEKGANYGYTF.

This clone turned up a few times. The rearrangement links TRBV2 to TRBJ2-1; TRBD2 matches at 12 bases. Germline V gives CDR1 SNHLY, CDR2 FYNNEI. This CDR3 has 15 amino acids. V was pared by 5 bases and J by 9 bases, with 8 bases of the junction left unmatched. CDR3 residues: CASSRLAGVSGEQFF. In DNA form, the CDR3 reads TGTGCCAGCAGTAGACTAGCGGGAGTGTCTGGTGAGCAGTTCTTC.

J is TRBJ2-1 and V is TRBV10-3; 9 bases fit TRBD2. CDR3 length equals 14 residues. Per the germline V gene, CDR1 is ENHRY and CDR2 is SYGVKD. Trimming removed 7 bases from V and 6 bases from J; junction bases left unmatched: 7. DNA for the CDR3: TGTGCCATCACGAATAGCGGGAGTGTCAATGAGCAGTTCTTC. Translated: CAITNSGSVNEQFF.

V gene TRBV3-1 (or the pseudogene TRBV3-2) combines with J gene TRBJ2-4; 7 nucleotides line up with TRBD2. This CDR3 is built from 14 residues. The V and J ends lost 6 bases and 1 base, in that order; junction bases with no gene match: 3. Per the germline V gene, CDR1 is LGHDT and CDR2 is YNNKEL (reference sequence). CDR3 DNA: TGTGCCAGCAGGGACGGGGGGGCCAAAAACATTCAGTACTTC. Translating it yields CASRDGGAKNIQYF.

This sequence joins TRBV19 and TRBJ1-5; no reliable D call. Germline CDR1 reads LNHDA; CDR2 reads SQIVND (reference sequence). V was pared by 2 bases and J by 6 bases, with 11 bases between. The CDR3 contains 14 residues. The CDR3 is CASSISGDGQPQHF. The DNA of the CDR3 is TGTGCCAGTAGTATATCCGGGGATGGTCAGCCCCAGCATTTT.

This clone was recorded once. The chain couples TRBV13 to TRBJ2-1, with D perhaps matching TRBD1 (5 bases). The CDR3 spans 15 residues. V lost 5 bases and J 5 bases, leaving 16 bases between the germline ends. Germline V gene data show CDR1 as PRHDT and CDR2 as FYEKMQ (reference sequence). The CDR3 loop reads CASSRQGGPNNEQFF. Written as DNA, the CDR3 is TGTGCCAGCAGCCGGCAGGGTGGCCCTAACAATGAGCAGTTCTTC. The variable domain in full, completed from reference TRBV13 and TRBJ2-1, reads AAGVIQSPRHLIKEKRETATLKCYPIPRHDTVYWYQQGPGQDPQFLISFYEKMQSDKGSIPDRFSAQQFSDYHSELNMSSLELGDSALYFCASSRQGGPNNEQFFGPGTRLTVL.

The chain has TRBV12-3 or TRBV12-4 and TRBJ1-1; D is perhaps TRBD1 (5 bases). CDR3 length equals 13 residues. Trimming left V 3 bases short and J 8 bases short, with 13 bases between. DNA for the CDR3: TGTGCCAGCAGTTTCGGGCAGGGAAACGAAGCTTTCTTT. Translating gives CASSFGQGNEAFF.

CDR3 region: CASSLAPTDTQYF. In DNA, the CDR3 is TGCGCCAGCAGCTTGGCTCCGACAGATACGCAGTATTTT. The chain links TRBV5-1 to TRBJ2-3; D unresolved. CDR3 length equals 13 residues. Germline V gives CDR1 SGHRS, CDR2 YFSETQ. V shed 0 bases and J shed 3 bases, with 5 bases lying between them.

This sequence joins TRBV11-2 and TRBJ1-2, with D tentatively TRBD1 (5 bases). Trimming pared 1 base from V and 8 bases from J, leaving 14 bases between. The CDR3 has 14 amino acids. Per the germline V gene, CDR1 is SGHAT and CDR2 is FQNNGV. CDR3 sequence: CASSLGQRREGYTF. CDR3 sequence (DNA): TGTGCCAGCAGCTTAGGACAGAGGAGAGAAGGCTACACCTTC.

This sequence joins TRBV11-2 and TRBJ2-2; D unclear. Trimming left V 0 bases short and J 6 bases short, with 5 bases between. Germline assignment: CDR1 SGHAT and CDR2 FQNNGV. This CDR3 spans 13 amino acids. Written as DNA, the CDR3 is TGTGCCAGCAGCTTAGACGGGTCCGGGGAGCTGTTTTTT. Translated: CASSLDGSGELFF.

This chain connects TRBV2 to TRBJ1-2; D is perhaps TRBD1 (5 bases). The length of the CDR3 is 15 residues. CDR1 is SNHLY, CDR2 FYNNEI, per germline. The V end was cut by 4 bases, the J end by 2 bases, with 14 bases between. The DNA of the CDR3 is TGTGCCAGCAGTGCAAGTCCGGGGGGAAACTATGGCTACACCTTC. This sequence encodes CASSASPGGNYGYTF.

This clone was seen only once. The chain links TRBV29-1 to TRBJ2-7, with 11 bases fitting TRBD2. V lost 6 bases and J lost 4; bases outside the gene matches: 5. Germline V CDR1 and CDR2: SQVTM, ANQGSEA. The CDR3 consists of 13 residues. Here the CDR3 DNA reads TGCAGCGTAACGGGACTAGCGGATTACGAGCAGTACTTC. Encoded protein: CSVTGLADYEQYF.

This clone has just one count. The junction departs from the called germline gene at one end, perhaps through a read error. The V call is TRBV18, the J call TRBJ2-4; 7 bases map to TRBD1. The CDR3 runs 15 residues. Germline values: CDR1 KGHSH, CDR2 LQKENI. The CDR3 bases are TGTGCCAGCTCACCCCTCGGGACAGAAATTAATATGGGGGACTTC. Encoded protein: CASSPLGTEINMGDF.

V and J are TRBV7-9 and TRBJ2-1; 8 positions match TRBD2. V gave up 5 bases and J gave up 6 bases; unmatched junction bases: 12. This CDR3 spans 16 amino acids. CDR1 is SEHNR, CDR2 FQNEAQ, per germline (reference sequence). The CDR3 coding sequence is TGTGCCAGCAGCCGCGATAGCGGGACGCGACTCAATGAGCAGTTCTTC. This encodes CASSRDSGTRLNEQFF.

The CDR3 DNA reads TGTGCCAGCAGCACTACGGACTCTGGAAACACCATATATTTT. It encodes CASSTTDSGNTIYF. J is TRBJ1-3 and V is TRBV9; D call uncertain. The CDR3 contains 14 residues. CDR1 SGDLS and CDR2 YYNGEE come from the germline V gene. Trimming took off 4 bases at V and 0 bases at J, with 8 bases between the two ends.

The chain carries TRBV27 and TRBJ2-1, with 10 bases matching TRBD2. The CDR3 spans 14 residues. Germline V CDR1 and CDR2: MNHEY, SMNVEV (reference sequence). V shed 8 bases and J 7 bases; nucleotides not matched to a gene: 8. The CDR3 region is CASGRTSGINEQFF. The CDR3 nucleotides are TGTGCCAGCGGGAGGACTAGCGGAATAAATGAGCAGTTCTTC.